The 26 T cell receptor beta chains below were found in one sample sequenced in a study of OX40 agonist ivuxolimab in advanced cancers. The assay was immunoSEQ multiplex PCR, and TCRdb's table has in-frame clones only and misses some. The sample has tens of thousands of clones, less than 85% seen once. Sequenced material: CD4+ or CD8+ T cells sorted from blood, taken in a trial of the OX40 agonist ivuxolimab. The receptor source for this set is an adult with an advanced solid tumor such as melanoma, head and neck, liver or kidney cancer.

The rearrangement joins TRBV28 to TRBJ2-7; D may be TRBD2 (5 bases). The germline V gene has CDR1 MDHEN and CDR2 SYDVKM. This CDR3 has 15 amino acids. Trimming shortened V by 7 bases and J by 2 bases, and 18 bases separated the two germline ends. The CDR3 is CASTDRGVRPYEQYF. CDR3 DNA sequence: TGTGCCAGCACCGACCGGGGTGTGAGACCCTACGAGCAGTACTTC.

CDR3 sequence reads: CASSLWTGPQETQYF. CDR3 DNA sequence: TGCGCCAGCAGCTTGTGGACAGGGCCCCAAGAGACCCAGTACTTC. The gene calls are TRBV5-1 and TRBJ2-5; the match to TRBD1 covers 8 bases. V lost 1 base, J lost 1 base, and 3 bases stayed unmatched. The CDR3 consists of 15 residues. The germline CDR1 and CDR2 sequences are SGHRS and YFSETQ. Combining the CDR3 with reference TRBV5-1 and TRBJ2-5 gives the whole variable domain KAGVTQTPRYLIKTRGQQVTLSCSPISGHRSVSWYQQTPGQGLQFLFEYFSETQRNKGNFPGRFSGRQFSNSRSEMNVSTLELGDSALYLCASSLWTGPQETQYFGPGTRLLVL.

V usage is TRBV5-1 and J usage is TRBJ2-3; possibly TRBD2 for D (6 bases). Deletions cut 0 bases from V and 0 bases from J, with 14 bases between. Germline lookup yields CDR1 SGHRS and CDR2 YFSETQ. The CDR3 has 17 amino acids. In DNA form, the CDR3 reads TGCGCCAGCAGCTTGGTCCCGGGACTCACTAGCACAGATACGCAGTATTTT. It codes for CASSLVPGLTSTDTQYF.

The chain carries TRBV6-1 and TRBJ2-3; D not certain. Looked up from germline, CDR1 is MNHNS and CDR2 is SASEGT. The CDR3 has 13 residues. V gave up 6 bases and J gave up 6 bases, with 13 bases separating them. The CDR3 sequence: CASRRTESDTQYF. CDR3 coding DNA: TGTGCCAGCAGAAGGACGGAGAGCGATACGCAGTATTTT.

The chain carries TRBV2 and TRBJ1-1; 7 nucleotides align to TRBD1. CDR3 length: 14 residues. V lost 5 bases, J lost 1 base, and 4 bases stayed unmatched. In germline, CDR1 is SNHLY, CDR2 FYNNEI. For the CDR3, the DNA is TGTGCCAGCAGTTTACAGGGGCCGAACACTGAAGCTTTCTTT. It yields the protein CASSLQGPNTEAFF.

J is TRBJ2-7 and V is TRBV5-6; D unclear. CDR1 and CDR2 from the germline V gene are SGHDT and YYEEEE. Trimming cost V 3 bases and J 3 bases, with 13 bases left between them. The CDR3 has 14 amino acids. Here the CDR3 DNA reads TGTGCCAGCAGCTCCGGTTCCCTTGACTACGAGCAGTACTTC. Translating gives CASSSGSLDYEQYF.

This sequence joins TRBV19 and TRBJ2-1; D assignment may be TRBD1 or TRBD2 (6 bases each). Germline CDR1 reads LNHDA; CDR2 reads SQIVND (reference sequence). The CDR3 is 14 amino acids. V shed 7 bases and J shed 12 bases, with 22 bases lying between them. Here the CDR3 DNA reads TGTGCCAGTATGAAGTCCGGGGGCTCCCAGGTGCAGTTCTTC. It translates to CASMKSGGSQVQFF.

The chain combines TRBV6-5 with TRBJ1-2, with D hard to call. V lost 2 bases to trimming and J lost 1 base, with 5 bases between them. Germline V gene lookup returns CDR1 MNHEY and CDR2 SVGAGI. This CDR3 spans 13 amino acids. CDR3 coding DNA: TGTGCCAGCAGTTACGACGGTAACTATGGCTACACCTTC. Protein sequence: CASSYDGNYGYTF.

The chain combines TRBV2 with TRBJ1-3; no reliable D call. Trimming shortened V by 3 bases and J by 3 bases, and 6 bases separated the two germline ends. This CDR3 spans 13 amino acids. Per germline, CDR1 SNHLY and CDR2 FYNNEI. The CDR3 reads CASSDSGGNTIYF. The CDR3 coding sequence is TGTGCCAGCAGTGATTCGGGTGGAAACACCATATATTTT.

This chain joins TRBV5-5 and TRBJ1-1, with D tentatively TRBD1 (5 bases). CDR1 is SGHKS, CDR2 YYEKEE, per germline (reference sequence). V was clipped by 4 bases and J by 6 bases, with 13 bases between them. CDR3 length equals 13 residues. The CDR3 spells CASSRDVLAEAFF. CDR3 DNA: TGTGCCAGCAGCAGGGACGTTTTGGCTGAAGCTTTCTTT.

The CDR3 loop reads CASSPLTSRQTQYF. The CDR3, as DNA: TGCGCCAGCAGCCCCCTGACTAGCAGGCAGACCCAGTACTTC. The chain uses TRBV5-1 and TRBJ2-5; 7 bases are shared with TRBD2. CDR1 is SGHRS and CDR2 is YFSETQ in the germline V gene. The CDR3 contains 14 residues. Germline trimming cut 4 bases from V and 6 bases from J; bases unmatched to any gene: 9.

The V and J genes are TRBV5-6 and TRBJ2-2; D could derive from TRBD1 or TRBD2 (5 bases each). The CDR3 sequence is 19 residues long. The V gene's germline CDR1 is SGHDT and CDR2 YYEEEE. V was trimmed by 2 bases and J by 4 bases, leaving 24 bases between them. The CDR3 nucleotides are TGTGCCAGCAGCTTAGGGGTCAGATACGGAGGTATTGCCACCGGGGAGCTGTTTTTT. Translation: CASSLGVRYGGIATGELFF.

The V call is TRBV9, the J call TRBJ1-3; D is undetermined. CDR1 is SGDLS and CDR2 is YYNGEE in the germline V gene. Trimming removed 3 bases at V and 1 base at J, with 8 bases between. The length of the CDR3 is 14 residues. CDR3 DNA: TGTGCCAGCAGCGCAGACCTGTCTGGAAACACCATATATTTT. Amino acid sequence: CASSADLSGNTIYF.

The chain uses TRBV28 and TRBJ2-5, with TRBD1 identical over 7 bases. V dropped 6 bases and J dropped 7; count of bases not matched to a gene: 14. CDR3 size: 15 residues. Germline CDR1 MDHEN, CDR2 SYDVKM. The CDR3 here is CASSQGDSLFGTQYF. The CDR3 DNA sequence: TGTGCCAGCAGCCAAGGGGACAGTCTCTTCGGGACCCAGTACTTC.

J is TRBJ1-4 and V is TRBV30; D gene unclear. Per germline, CDR1 GTSNPN and CDR2 SVGIG (reference sequence). Trimming left V 4 bases short and J 0 bases short, with 15 bases between. The CDR3 extends over 16 amino acids. This CDR3 is CAWTSPTYATNEKLFF. DNA for the CDR3: TGTGCCTGGACAAGCCCAACCTATGCAACTAATGAAAAACTGTTTTTT.

The V call is TRBV6-4, the J call TRBJ2-3, with 9 nucleotides matching TRBD2. Trimming removed 6 bases from V and 4 bases from J; junction bases left unmatched: 5. The CDR3 length is 14 residues. Per germline, CDR1 MRHNA and CDR2 SNTAGT. CDR3 DNA sequence: TGTGCCAGCAGCCCGGGACTAGCCTCAGATACGCAGTATTTT. The encoded protein is CASSPGLASDTQYF.

V gene TRBV7-9 combines with J gene TRBJ2-7; D is possibly TRBD1 (6 bases). CDR1 and CDR2 from the germline V gene are SEHNR and FQNEAQ (reference sequence). There are 14 residues in the CDR3. Trimming removed 1 base at V and 4 bases at J, with 11 bases between. CDR3 DNA sequence: TGTGCCAGCAGCTTAGGCGCAGGGGTGTACGAGCAGTACTTC. Protein: CASSLGAGVYEQYF.

The chain carries TRBV5-3 and TRBJ1-6, with 12 bases identical to TRBD1. TRBV5-3 is noted as an ORF with a role that remains uncertain. Germline trimming cut 4 bases from V and 1 base from J; bases unmatched to any gene: 18. The CDR3 spans 22 residues. CDR3 DNA: TGTGCCAGAAGCCTAGAAGTATCCCGGGACAGGGGGCTAATGTCCTATAATTCACCCCTCCACTTT. This codes for CARSLEVSRDRGLMSYNSPLHF.

The V gene is TRBV7-9, the J gene TRBJ2-7; 10 bases fit TRBD2. J gave up 3 bases and V 1 base, and 6 bases lay outside the gene matches. This CDR3 is 16 amino acids long. CDR1 is SEHNR, CDR2 FQNEAQ, per germline (reference sequence). DNA of the CDR3: TGTGCCAGCAGCTTAGGCACTAGCGGGAAGCACTACGAGCAGTACTTC. Translation: CASSLGTSGKHYEQYF. Looking up the rest from reference TRBV7-9 and TRBJ2-7 gives the full variable domain: DTGVSQNPRHKITKRGQNVTFRCDPISEHNRLYWYRQTLGQGPEFLTYFQNEAQLEKSRLLSDRFSAERPKGSFSTLEIQRTEQGDSAMYLCASSLGTSGKHYEQYFGPGTRLTVT.

The chain employs TRBV30 and TRBJ1-4, with D possibly TRBD1 on 6 matching bases. With 4 bases removed from V and 13 bases from J, the gap between germline ends came to 13 bases. CDR1 and CDR2 from the germline V gene are GTSNPN and SVGIG (reference sequence). This CDR3 is built from 11 residues. The CDR3 DNA sequence: TGTGCCTGGACCTCACAGGGAGCACTGTTTTTT. Translation: CAWTSQGALFF.

This chain joins TRBV7-2 and TRBJ2-5; no firm D call. Trimming pared 8 bases from V and 5 bases from J, leaving 12 bases between. The CDR3 is 12 amino acids. CDR1 and CDR2 from the germline V gene are SGHTA and FQGNSA. The CDR3 sequence is CASGPPGETQYF. The CDR3 bases are TGTGCCAGCGGGCCTCCTGGTGAGACCCAGTACTTC.

This clone has a single count. The J gene is TRBJ2-5, the V gene TRBV7-9; D not certain. Trimming took off 7 bases at V and 5 bases at J, with 14 bases between the two ends. Germline V gene data show CDR1 as SEHNR and CDR2 as FQNEAQ (reference sequence). The CDR3 sequence is 13 residues long. The CDR3 region has the DNA TGTGCCAGCACCCTAAGGGAATTTGAGACCCAGTACTTC. It translates to CASTLREFETQYF.

This chain joins TRBV6-5 and TRBJ1-2, with 8 positions matching TRBD1. The CDR3 contains 12 residues. Looked up from germline, CDR1 is MNHEY and CDR2 is SVGAGI. V was pared by 6 bases and J by 8 bases, with 5 bases of the junction left unmatched. The CDR3 loop reads CASSPRGPGYTF. CDR3 bases: TGTGCCAGCAGCCCCAGGGGGCCAGGCTACACCTTC.

The rearrangement uses TRBV5-1 and TRBJ2-5, with a possible D match to TRBD2 (5 bases). V was clipped by 2 bases and J by 3 bases, with 8 bases between them. The CDR3 contains 13 residues. Germline CDR1 reads SGHRS; CDR2 reads YFSETQ. As DNA, the CDR3 is TGCGCCAGCAGCTTAGCGGCAGAAGAGACCCAGTACTTC. It specifies CASSLAAEETQYF.

The gene calls are TRBV7-2 and TRBJ2-4; D tentatively reads TRBD1 or TRBD2 (5 bases each). Germline V gene sequence: CDR1 SGHTA, CDR2 FQGNSA. Trimming pared 0 bases from V and 6 bases from J, leaving 9 bases between. The CDR3 covers 14 residues. The CDR3 DNA reads TGTGCCAGCAGCTTAGCGCCGGGGCGAAACATTCAGTACTTC. Amino acid sequence: CASSLAPGRNIQYF.

V usage is TRBV6-5 and J usage is TRBJ1-4; D call uncertain. The CDR3 has 15 amino acids. CDR1 MNHEY and CDR2 SVGAGI come from the germline V gene. V was cut by 8 bases and J by 0 bases, with 13 bases left in between. CDR3 in DNA: TGTGCCAGCTACTGGAAGCGTCCAACTAATGAAAAACTGTTTTTT. Residues: CASYWKRPTNEKLFF.